This TCR beta chain comes out of a study of T-cell memory formation after mild COVID-19. Whole-study results and caveats: Cross-reactive memory apparently joined, as some responding clones appeared in pre-infection memory. Whether day 37 second-wave clones are SARS-CoV-2-specific was not confirmed. CD4+ contracting clones were found mainly in CM and EM, and CD8+ ones in EMRA.

A 5'RACE reaction primed in the constant segment made cDNA libraries of TCR alpha and TCR beta, and these carried sample barcodes and UMIs. TCRdb reprocessed the 5' RACE reads via MiXCR and lists one record per CDR3 protein. The sample holds just under 350,000 distinct CDR3 sequences, 10% to 15% seen once. Notes on this clonotype: The target antigen is unknown.

This receptor was identified in a man younger than 30 who had mild COVID-19 (a few samples of this study predate the infection). Cell type and time point are not known. Sequencing input: PBMCs or a T cell subset sorted from them (not recorded which).

The CDR3: CASSSSPGDGTEAFF. As DNA, the CDR3 is TGCGCCAGCAGCTCTTCCCCGGGGGATGGCACTGAAGCTTTCTTT. The genes are TRBV5-1 and TRBJ1-1; possibly TRBD1 for D (5 bases). Germline lookup yields CDR1 SGHRS and CDR2 YFSETQ. This CDR3 is 15 amino acids long. With 3 bases removed from V and 4 bases from J, the gap between germline ends came to 16 bases.